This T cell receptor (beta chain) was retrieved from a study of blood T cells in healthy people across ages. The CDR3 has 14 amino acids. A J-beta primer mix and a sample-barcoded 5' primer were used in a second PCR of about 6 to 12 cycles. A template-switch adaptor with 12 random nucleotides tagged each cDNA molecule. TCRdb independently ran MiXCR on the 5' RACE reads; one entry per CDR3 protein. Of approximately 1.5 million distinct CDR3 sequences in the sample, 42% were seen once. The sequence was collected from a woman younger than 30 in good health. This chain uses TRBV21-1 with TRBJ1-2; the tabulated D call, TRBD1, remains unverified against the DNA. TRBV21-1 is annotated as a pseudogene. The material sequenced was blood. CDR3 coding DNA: TGTGCCAGCGTAGGAGGGACATTGTTTTATGGCTACACCTTC. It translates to CASVGGTLFYGYTF.